Listed below are T cell receptor beta chains from one sample, sequenced in a study of CD8+CD57+ T cells in acquired aplastic anemia. MiXCR was run by TCRdb on the reads, yielding one entry per CDR3 protein. This table has roughly 150,000 distinct CDR3 sequences, roughly 48% appearing once. The sequencing input was sorted CD4+, CD8+, or CD8+CD57+ T cells (not recorded which) from PBMCs. These receptor sequences come from a human donor with aplastic anemia. The CDR3 runs from the conserved cysteine through the conserved F or W. The D gene is left open where the match is weak. A clone size is listed for some rows: how often the clone was seen (once, few, many), or a class if it is expanded.

>TRBJ1-1|many|.|TRBV15
CATRGGGRNTEAFF
TGTGCCACCAGGGGTGGGGGCAGGAACACTGAAGCTTTCTTT
>TRBJ2-7|few|TRBD2|TRBV7-2
CASSLGGGGAYEQYF
TGTGCCAGCAGCTTAGGTGGCGGGGGGGCCTACGAGCAGTACTTC
>TRBJ2-5|many|TRBD2|TRBV20-1
CSAKTSGSETQYF
TGCAGTGCTAAGACTAGCGGGAGTGAGACCCAGTACTTC
>TRBJ2-5|.|.|TRBV20-1
CSARASTGTEETQYF
TGCAGTGCTAGAGCCTCTACCGGGACCGAAGAGACCCAGTACTTC
>TRBJ1-1|few|.|TRBV3-1
CASSQDPQGITEAFF
TGTGCCAGCAGCCAAGATCCACAGGGTATCACTGAAGCTTTCTTT
>TRBJ2-7|few|.|TRBV7-8
CASSLRGGPYEQYF
TGTGCCAGCAGCTTGAGGGGGGGGCCCTACGAGCAGTACTTC
>TRBJ2-1|.|.|TRBV7-6
CASSFGENSYNEQFF
TGTGCCAGCAGTTTTGGGGAGAACTCCTACAATGAGCAGTTCTTC
>TRBJ1-1|many|TRBD1|TRBV6-1
CASFGQVNTEAFF
TGTGCCAGCTTCGGACAGGTGAACACTGAAGCTTTCTTT
>TRBJ2-1|few|TRBD2|TRBV11-1
CASSFTLLLAGGPGGDEQFF
TGTGCCAGCAGCTTCACGCTATTACTAGCGGGAGGGCCCGGGGGGGATGAGCAGTTCTTC
>TRBJ2-7|many|TRBD2|TRBV5-5
CASSLLGGEQYF
TGTGCCAGCAGCTTGTTGGGGGGGGAGCAGTACTTC
>TRBJ2-4|.|.|TRBV29-1
CSVEGYRGKEENIQYF
TGCAGCGTTGAAGGGTATCGGGGTAAGGAAGAAAACATTCAGTACTTC
>TRBJ1-1|many|.|TRBV7-8
CASSLRQNAYMNTEAFF
TGTGCCAGCAGCCTAAGACAGAACGCATACATGAACACTGAAGCTTTCTTT
>TRBJ2-7|.|TRBD1|TRBV10-3
CAISDHGTGPSGQYF
TGTGCCATCAGTGATCACGGGACAGGGCCGAGTGGCCAGTACTTC
>TRBJ1-1|.|.|TRBV28
CASSANRATEAFF
TGTGCCAGCAGTGCTAACAGGGCCACTGAAGCTTTCTTT
>TRBJ2-4|.|TRBD1|TRBV10-3
CASSYRDRVLAKNIQYF
TGTGCCAGCAGTTACCGGGACAGGGTTCTAGCCAAAAACATTCAGTACTTC
>TRBJ1-2|many|TRBD1|TRBV25-1
CASSAMQGDYGYTF
TGTGCCAGCAGTGCCATGCAGGGGGACTATGGCTACACCTTC
>TRBJ1-6|.|.|TRBV7-9
CASSLPWSNSPLHF
TGTGCCAGCAGCTTACCCTGGAGCAATTCACCCCTCCACTTT
>TRBJ1-5|.|TRBD1|TRBV15
CATSWLKPLGQGAIQPQHF
TGTGCCACCAGCTGGCTTAAACCTCTGGGACAGGGGGCGATTCAGCCCCAGCATTTT
>TRBJ2-5|many|.|TRBV7-7
CASSLGRLGETQYF
TGTGCTAGCAGCTTAGGCAGGTTGGGAGAGACCCAGTACTTC
>TRBJ2-3|many|.|TRBV6-5
CASTETGDTQYF
TGTGCCAGCACCGAGACAGGAGATACGCAGTATTTT
>TRBJ1-1|many|.|TRBV20-1
CSADEMNTEAFF
TGCAGTGCTGACGAGATGAACACTGAAGCTTTCTTT
>TRBJ1-5|.|.|TRBV7-2
CASSGWGAQGQPQHF
TGTGCCAGCAGCGGATGGGGTGCCCAAGGCCAGCCCCAGCATTTT
>TRBJ2-5|few|.|TRBV12-1
CASSFSDRGGLGGETQYF
TGTGCCAGCAGCTTTTCAGATCGTGGGGGACTCGGTGGAGAGACCCAGTACTTC
>TRBJ2-7|many|TRBD2|TRBV7-9
CASSPRLAGDRGNEQYF
TGTGCCAGCAGCCCTCGACTAGCGGGAGATCGGGGGAACGAGCAGTACTTC
>TRBJ2-1|.|TRBD2|TRBV12-5
CASGLYSGGRAINEQFF
TGTGCTAGTGGTTTGTATAGTGGCGGGAGGGCCATCAATGAGCAGTTCTTC
>TRBJ2-3|many|TRBD2|TRBV5-5
CASEDQRESTDTQYF
TGTGCCAGCGAGGATCAGCGGGAGAGCACAGATACGCAGTATTTT
>TRBJ1-1|few|.|TRBV28
CASTGMNTEAFF
TGTGCCAGCACGGGTATGAACACTGAAGCTTTCTTT
>TRBJ1-2|many|.|TRBV7-9
CASSLALGLTAF
TGTGCCAGCAGCTTAGCGCTTGGTTTGACAGCCTTC
>TRBJ2-5|many|.|TRBV6-1
CASSETWGIETQYF
TGTGCCAGCAGTGAAACGTGGGGCATAGAGACCCAGTACTTC
>TRBJ2-5|many|.|TRBV19
CASSSAGTPQETQYF
TGTGCCAGTAGCTCGGCCGGGACACCCCAAGAGACCCAGTACTTC
>TRBJ2-7|few|.|TRBV7-2
CASSPLREQYF
TGTGCCAGCAGCCCGCTTCGCGAGCAGTACTTC
>TRBJ1-1|.|.|TRBV2
CASSGSGMTEAFF
TGTGCCAGTAGTGGGTCTGGCATGACTGAAGCTTTCTTT
>TRBJ2-3|.|TRBD1|TRBV15
CATSGGQESTDTQYF
TGTGCCACCAGCGGGGGACAGGAGAGCACAGATACGCAGTATTTT
>TRBJ2-7|.|TRBD1|TRBV15
CATSPSRGFYEQYF
TGTGCCACCAGCCCATCCAGGGGGTTCTACGAGCAGTACTTC
>TRBJ1-2|many|.|TRBV12-3/TRBV12-4
CASSSPASDSYGYTF
TGTGCCAGCAGTAGCCCGGCCAGCGATTCATATGGCTACACCTTC
>TRBJ2-3|many|.|TRBV6-6
CASSYRSGGTDTQYF
TGTGCCAGCAGTTACCGGTCGGGGGGCACAGATACGCAGTATTTT
>TRBJ1-4|.|.|TRBV20-1
CSASLQGLGEKLFF
TGCAGTGCTTCTCTACAGGGCCTGGGGGAAAAACTGTTTTTT
>TRBJ2-6|.|.|TRBV7-9
CASSALLVVLTF
TGTGCCAGCAGCGCACTTTTGGTAGTCCTGACTTTC
>TRBJ2-2|.|.|TRBV29-1
CSVGQRGVGELFF
TGCAGCGTTGGTCAGAGGGGAGTCGGGGAGCTGTTTTTT
>TRBJ2-7|once|TRBD1|TRBV15
CATSREPYRDRTYEQYF
TGTGCCACCAGCAGAGAACCCTACCGGGACAGAACCTACGAGCAGTACTTC
>TRBJ1-4|.|TRBD1|TRBV15
CATRQGDSYNEKLFF
TGTGCCACCAGGCAGGGGGATTCTTATAATGAAAAACTGTTTTTT
>TRBJ1-1|.|.|TRBV19
CASSIAVGRGMNTEAFF
TGTGCCAGTAGTATAGCGGTGGGTAGGGGTATGAACACTGAAGCTTTCTTT
>TRBJ1-2|.|.|TRBV10-3
CAISSRALANYGYTF
TGTGCCATCAGTTCTCGGGCCTTAGCTAACTATGGCTACACCTTC
>TRBJ2-7|.|.|TRBV29-1
CSVEGAVNEQYF
TGCAGCGTTGAGGGGGCGGTCAACGAGCAGTACTTC